This T cell receptor beta chain emerged from a study of siplizumab effects on memory and regulatory T cells. Comment on this clone: What it binds is not known.

This table comes from immunoSEQ multiplex PCR, and its TCRdb copy is limited to in-frame clones, with some not included. Among over 95,000 clones, 85% to 95% were seen once, and the ten largest hold roughly 0.17%. General study findings and limits: No assignable naive or memory phenotype existed for roughly 80-96% of proliferating CD4+ or CD8+ clones.

This receptor was taken from a human donor in good health. Sequenced input: non-Treg CD4+ T cells sorted from blood.

DNA of the CDR3: TGTGCTAGTGGTTTGATTCGACTAGCCGGTGGGGGAGATACGCAGTATTTT. Its protein product is CASGLIRLAGGGDTQYF. V is TRBV12-5 and J is TRBJ2-3, with 7 bases matching TRBD2. The CDR3 sequence is 17 residues long. The trim removed 2 bases at V and 5 bases at J, leaving 13 bases unmatched. Germline V lookup: CDR1 LGHNT, CDR2 FRNRAP.